These 28 T cell receptor beta chains were all obtained from the same sample, sequenced in a study of T-cell reconstitution after alpha-beta-depleted transplantation in children. The TCRbeta library was prepared with unique molecular identifiers. TCRdb reprocessed the PCR reads with MiXCR, giving one entry per CDR3 protein. Among nearly 200,000 distinct CDR3 sequences listed, 5% to 6.5% were seen once. The material sequenced was PBMCs, taken before TCRalphabeta/CD19-depleted stem cell transplant. Receptor source: a girl under three years old with combined immunodeficiency, due to receive a stem cell transplant.

This clonotype was counted ten times or more. The chain is built from TRBV7-2 and TRBJ2-4; D is possibly TRBD2 (6 bases). V lost 1 base, J lost 8 bases, and 15 bases lay in between. The CDR3 sequence is 15 residues long. Looked up from germline, CDR1 is SGHTA and CDR2 is FQGNSA. CDR3 protein: CASSLETRTWDIQYF. The CDR3 DNA reads as TGTGCCAGCAGCTTAGAGACTAGGACATGGGACATTCAGTACTTC.

This clonotype was found many times. The genes are TRBV24-1 and TRBJ2-7; the D is unclear. V lost 2 bases, J lost 2 bases, and 0 bases lay in between. Germline V gene data show CDR1 as KGHDR and CDR2 as SFDVKD. The CDR3 covers 11 residues. The CDR3 loop is CATSDSYEQYF. The CDR3 nucleotides are TGTGCCACCAGTGATTCCTACGAGCAGTACTTC.

This clonotype was picked up a small number of times. The chain uses TRBV4-3 and TRBJ1-6; D not certain. This CDR3 comprises 15 residues. Between the trimmed V and J ends, which lost 0 bases and 7 bases, there was a span of 10 bases. Per germline, CDR1 LGHNA and CDR2 YSLEER. The CDR3 DNA follows: TGCGCCAGCAGCCAAGATCAAGCCCCGAATTCACCCCTCCACTTT. Amino acids: CASSQDQAPNSPLHF.

In this sample, this clonotype turned up many times. V is TRBV28 and J is TRBJ2-1; 12 bases map to TRBD2. The V segment lost 7 bases and the J segment 4 bases; nucleotides outside the gene matches: 2. CDR1 and CDR2 (germline): MDHEN, SYDVKM. The CDR3 loop spans 14 amino acids. CDR3 DNA sequence: TGTGCCAGCAAGACTAGCGGGGGATACAATGAGCAGTTCTTC. The encoded protein is CASKTSGGYNEQFF.

This clonotype was picked up many times. The chain employs TRBV27 and TRBJ2-5; 9 nucleotides match TRBD2. The J segment lost 3 bases and the V segment lost 0 bases, leaving 11 bases of the junction unmatched. Germline V gene lookup returns CDR1 MNHEY and CDR2 SMNVEV (reference sequence). The CDR3 loop spans 18 amino acids. CDR3 coding DNA: TGTGCCAGCAGTTTATCTAAAGGATCTAGCGGGATTGAAGAGACCCAGTACTTC. Translation: CASSLSKGSSGIEETQYF.

This clonotype occurred many times. V gene TRBV20-1 combines with J gene TRBJ2-7; maybe TRBD1 (6 bases). Trimming took 0 bases from V and 2 from J, leaving 14 bases between them. CDR1 and CDR2 from the germline V gene are DFQATT and SNEGSKA (reference sequence). This CDR3 spans 15 amino acids. CDR3 DNA sequence: TGCAGTGCTAGAGAGGCAACAGGGTATCCCTACGAGCAGTACTTC. Encoded protein: CSAREATGYPYEQYF.

In its sample, this clonotype was seen many times. The V gene is TRBV4-3, the J gene TRBJ2-5, with 11 bases lining up with TRBD2. This CDR3 is built from 19 residues. Germline V CDR1 and CDR2: LGHNA, YSLEER. V shed 0 bases and J 5 bases; nucleotides not matched to a gene: 14. The CDR3 loop reads CASSQDRIAGGPPQETQYF. CDR3 in DNA: TGCGCCAGCAGCCAAGATCGGATAGCGGGAGGGCCTCCCCAGGAGACCCAGTACTTC.

V and J are TRBV5-5 and TRBJ2-7, with D hard to call. The germline V and J ends were trimmed by 0 bases and 2 bases, with 9 bases remaining between them. CDR1 is SGHKS and CDR2 is YYEKEE in the germline V gene (reference sequence). The CDR3 runs to 14 residues. The CDR3 DNA is TGTGCCAGCAGCTTGGGCGACGGGCCCTACGAGCAGTACTTC. It codes for CASSLGDGPYEQYF.

At least ten counts were recorded for this clonotype. The chain has TRBV5-5 and TRBJ2-1; D might be TRBD2 (5 bases). The CDR3 extends over 14 amino acids. V shed 4 bases and J shed 15 bases, with 23 bases lying between them. CDR1 SGHKS and CDR2 YYEKEE come from the germline V gene (reference sequence). CDR3 residues: CASSATRLNLFWFF. CDR3 DNA sequence: TGTGCCAGCAGCGCCACTAGATTAAATCTATTCTGGTTCTTC.

This clonotype has ten or more counts. CDR3 in DNA: TGTGCCAGCAATCTCGAGTCGGGTAACACTGAAGCTTTCTTT. Amino acid sequence: CASNLESGNTEAFF. The chain has TRBV2 and TRBJ1-1; D is unclear. CDR1 and CDR2 (germline): SNHLY, FYNNEI. Trimming took off 7 bases at V and 2 bases at J, with 14 bases between the two ends. This CDR3 spans 14 amino acids.

This clonotype was seen many times. The J gene is TRBJ2-1, the V gene TRBV5-1, with 9 bases matching TRBD2. With 3 bases clipped from V and 4 bases from J, the junction kept 8 bases outside the gene matches. The length of the CDR3 is 16 residues. The V gene's germline CDR1 is SGHRS and CDR2 YFSETQ. CDR3 loop: CASSSEAGGPYNEQFF. The CDR3 DNA reads TGCGCCAGCAGCTCGGAAGCGGGGGGCCCTTACAATGAGCAGTTCTTC.

The sample holds many counts of this clonotype. The chain uses TRBV28 and TRBJ1-1; unclear D gene. The CDR3 spans 14 residues. V lost 5 bases to trimming and J lost 3 bases, with 13 bases between them. Germline loops: CDR1 MDHEN, CDR2 SYDVKM. The DNA of the CDR3 is TGTGCCAGCAGTCACCCGGGCAGCCACACTGAAGCTTTCTTT. Translated, it gives CASSHPGSHTEAFF. The variable domain in full, with the rest retrieved from reference TRBV28 and TRBJ1-1, is DVKVTQSSRYLVKRTGEKVFLECVQDMDHENMFWYRQDPGLGLRLIYFSYDVKMKEKGDIPEGYSVSREKKERFSLILESASTNQTSMYLCASSHPGSHTEAFFGQGTRLTVV.

This clonotype has at least ten counts. The chain carries TRBV6-2 or TRBV6-3 and TRBJ2-3; 7 bases fit TRBD1. The CDR3 sequence is 17 residues long. CDR1 and CDR2 (germline): MNHEY, SVGEGT. The V and J ends lost 4 bases and 9 bases, in that order; junction bases with no gene match: 19. CDR3 loop: CASSSDREGRAAETQYF. CDR3 sequence (DNA): TGTGCCAGCAGTTCTGACAGGGAAGGGAGAGCCGCGGAGACGCAGTATTTT.

This clonotype was recorded many times. CDR3 region: CASTTGPMNTEAFF. The DNA for the CDR3 is TGTGCCAGCACCACCGGACCGATGAACACTGAAGCTTTCTTT. The chain recombines TRBV7-9 with TRBJ1-1; no firm D call. V lost 7 bases, J lost 0 bases, and 12 bases lay in between. The CDR3 runs 14 residues. Germline V gene data show CDR1 as SEHNR and CDR2 as FQNEAQ (reference sequence).

In this sample, this clonotype turned up many times. The chain uses TRBV16 and TRBJ2-7; D uncertain. Germline lookup yields CDR1 KGHSY and CDR2 FQNENV. This CDR3 contains 12 residues. Between the trimmed V and J ends, which lost 1 base and 4 bases, there was a span of 5 bases. CDR3 sequence: CASSQFSYEQYF. CDR3 nucleotides: TGTGCCAGCAGCCAATTCTCGTACGAGCAGTACTTC.

The rearrangement joins TRBV4-2 to TRBJ2-5; D may be TRBD1 (5 bases). CDR3 size: 13 residues. Trimming pared 10 bases from V and 5 bases from J, leaving 17 bases between. Germline V gene sequence: CDR1 LGHNA, CDR2 YNFKEQ. CDR3 sequence: CAMGPGFLETQYF. The CDR3 DNA reads TGTGCCATGGGCCCAGGGTTTCTCGAGACCCAGTACTTC.

This clonotype was seen repeatedly, ten times or more. The DNA of the CDR3 is TGTGCCAGCACCGTCCCGGGACAAAGCCAGCATTTT. This translates into CASTVPGQSQHF. The J gene is TRBJ1-5, the V gene TRBV28; possible D gene TRBD1, 6 bases. CDR1 MDHEN and CDR2 SYDVKM come from the germline V gene. The CDR3 has 12 residues. Deletions cut 7 bases from V and 12 bases from J, with 16 bases between.

This clonotype was seen many times. The J gene is TRBJ2-4, the V gene TRBV30; the D gene is possibly TRBD2 (5 bases). The CDR3 sequence is 17 residues long. From germline, CDR1 is GTSNPN and CDR2 SVGIG (reference sequence). Deletions cut 1 base from V and 1 base from J, with 17 bases between. CDR3 residues: CAWSAGWEVTAKNIQYF. Here the CDR3 DNA reads TGTGCCTGGAGTGCGGGATGGGAAGTCACGGCCAAAAACATTCAGTACTTC.

This clonotype was picked up many times. The chain has TRBV12-3 or TRBV12-4 and TRBJ2-1, with 8 nucleotides matching TRBD2. V was clipped by 5 bases and J by 4 bases; unmatched bases: 13. CDR3 length: 17 residues. CDR3 sequence (DNA): TGTGCCAGCAGTCCCCCCCTGGGACTAGTGTTATACAATGAGCAGTTCTTC. Translated: CASSPPLGLVLYNEQFF.

In this sample, this clonotype turned up many times. J is TRBJ2-3 and V is TRBV27, with 10 nucleotides matching TRBD1. Germline V gene sequence: CDR1 MNHEY, CDR2 SMNVEV (reference sequence). V lost 11 bases to trimming and J lost 4 bases; unmatched junction nucleotides: 3. CDR3 length: 12 amino acids. The CDR3 loop is CAGGQGPDTQYF. The CDR3 coding sequence is TGTGCCGGGGGACAGGGGCCAGATACGCAGTATTTT.

This rearrangement joins TRBV5-1 to TRBJ2-7; no firm D call. V lost 4 bases and J lost 0, with 11 bases in between. There are 14 residues in the CDR3. The V gene's germline CDR1 is SGHRS and CDR2 YFSETQ. CDR3 sequence: CASSPWASSYEQYF. CDR3 nucleotides: TGCGCCAGCAGCCCATGGGCATCCTCCTACGAGCAGTACTTC.

This clonotype was observed at least ten times. The chain links TRBV2 to TRBJ2-5; 9 nucleotides agree with TRBD2. This CDR3 is 12 amino acids long. Per the germline V gene, CDR1 is SNHLY and CDR2 is FYNNEI. J gave up 4 bases and V 7 bases, and 1 base lay outside the gene matches. CDR3 region: CASISGGETQYF. The DNA for the CDR3 is TGTGCCAGCATTAGCGGGGGAGAGACCCAGTACTTC.

This clonotype was found many times. The rearrangement uses TRBV12-3 or TRBV12-4 and TRBJ1-2; tentative D call: TRBD1 (6 bases). This CDR3 comprises 13 residues. The V gene lost 8 bases and the J gene lost 7 bases, with 17 bases spanning the gap. DNA for the CDR3: TGTGCCAGCTCTCTTAGGACAGTGCCTGGCTACACCTTC. Its translation is CASSLRTVPGYTF.

The table lists this clonotype with many counts. The missing conserved phenylalanine or tryptophan at the end of this CDR3 makes a read error likely. The chain is built from TRBV29-1 and TRBJ2-1; D is uncertain. Germline-derived CDR1 and CDR2 are SQVTM and ANQGSEA. This CDR3 is built from 17 residues. V was cut by 4 bases and J by 0 bases, with 19 bases left in between. The CDR3 sequence is CSVVPWMAPFSYNEQFV. CDR3 sequence (DNA): TGCAGCGTTGTCCCGTGGATGGCGCCATTCTCCTACAATGAGCAGTTCGTC.

In this sample, this clonotype turned up many times. V gene TRBV5-6 combines with J gene TRBJ2-2; D may be TRBD1 (5 bases). Germline V gene sequence: CDR1 SGHDT, CDR2 YYEEEE. The CDR3 is 16 residues long. V was clipped by 0 bases and J by 4 bases, with 13 bases between them. CDR3 nucleotides: TGTGCCAGCAGCTTGGCGCCAGGGAAAGGCACCGGGGAGCTGTTTTTT. Its translation: CASSLAPGKGTGELFF.

This sequence joins TRBV20-1 and TRBJ2-4; a possible D gene is TRBD2 (5 bases). This CDR3 has 15 amino acids. V was cut by 0 bases and J by 0 bases, with 9 bases left in between. Germline V gene data show CDR1 as DFQATT and CDR2 as SNEGSKA (reference sequence). DNA for the CDR3: TGCAGTGCTAGAGACACGGGATTAGCCAAAAACATTCAGTACTTC. It is translated as CSARDTGLAKNIQYF.

J is TRBJ2-7 and V is TRBV5-1; D is perhaps TRBD2 (5 bases). Between the trimmed V and J ends, which lost 0 bases and 0 bases, there was a span of 10 bases. The CDR3 runs 15 residues. Germline lookup yields CDR1 SGHRS and CDR2 YFSETQ. Here the CDR3 DNA reads TGCGCCAGCAGCTTGGAGGACTCCAACTCCTACGAGCAGTACTTC. Protein sequence: CASSLEDSNSYEQYF. Combining the CDR3 with reference TRBV5-1 and TRBJ2-7 gives the whole variable domain KAGVTQTPRYLIKTRGQQVTLSCSPISGHRSVSWYQQTPGQGLQFLFEYFSETQRNKGNFPGRFSGRQFSNSRSEMNVSTLELGDSALYLCASSLEDSNSYEQYFGPGTRLTVT.

This clonotype was detected ten times or more. This chain joins TRBV5-6 and TRBJ2-2; a possible D gene is TRBD1 (5 bases). V was pared by 2 bases and J by 0 bases, with 8 bases between. The CDR3 is 15 residues long. Germline values: CDR1 SGHDT, CDR2 YYEEEE. In DNA form, the CDR3 reads TGTGCCAGCAGCTTCGAGACAGCGAACACCGGGGAGCTGTTTTTT. Protein product: CASSFETANTGELFF.